One sample yielded the 20 T cell receptor beta chains listed below, sequenced in a study of T cell repertoires in ileal Crohn's disease. Sequenced by immunoSEQ multiplex PCR; TCRdb stores in-frame clones only, minus some. This table holds 5,100 or so clones, roughly 91% found once. Time point indicated: proximal margin of the surgical specimen (macroscopically non-inflamed). The sequenced sample was ileal tissue. The receptors were sampled from an adult with Crohn's disease.

The CDR3 loop is CASSTSGPSGKTQYF. Written as DNA, the CDR3 is TGTGCCAGTAGTACCTCGGGGCCATCTGGCAAGACCCAGTACTTC. The rearrangement joins TRBV19 to TRBJ2-5; D assignment may be TRBD1 or TRBD2 (5 bases each). Germline CDR1 and CDR2: LNHDA and SQIVND (reference sequence). The CDR3 loop spans 15 amino acids. V was clipped by 4 bases and J by 6 bases, with 18 bases between them.

There are a few counts of this clone. The V call is TRBV6-6, the J call TRBJ2-7; 7 nucleotides agree with TRBD1. V lost 3 bases and J lost 0; bases outside the gene matches: 8. Germline CDR1 MNHNY, CDR2 SVGAGI (reference sequence). The CDR3 totals 16 residues. CDR3 DNA sequence: TGTGCCAGCAGTTATTCCACAGGGGTCGGCTCCTACGAGCAGTACTTC. It encodes CASSYSTGVGSYEQYF.

This chain connects TRBV5-5 to TRBJ1-3; the match to TRBD1 covers 8 bases. Trimming cost V 4 bases and J 4 bases; bases outside gene matches: 4. The CDR3 runs 14 residues. In germline, CDR1 is SGHKS, CDR2 YYEKEE (reference sequence). CDR3 in amino acids: CASSKGQGGNTIYF. The DNA of the CDR3 is TGTGCCAGCAGCAAAGGACAGGGAGGAAACACCATATATTTT.

This sequence joins TRBV5-1 and TRBJ1-4; D not resolved. Germline V gives CDR1 SGHRS, CDR2 YFSETQ. The CDR3 sequence is 13 residues long. V lost 4 bases and J 6 bases, leaving 10 bases between the germline ends. The CDR3, as DNA: TGCGCCAGCAGCGCCTGGACGGATGAAAAACTGTTTTTT. Its protein is CASSAWTDEKLFF.

In its sample, this clone was seen once. V gene TRBV6-5 combines with J gene TRBJ1-1, with D unclear. The germline CDR1 and CDR2 sequences are MNHEY and SVGAGI. This CDR3 has 14 amino acids. V shed 6 bases and J shed 1 base, with 12 bases lying between them. The CDR3 reads CASSKLGGNTEAFF. DNA for the CDR3: TGTGCCAGCAGCAAACTCGGAGGGAACACTGAAGCTTTCTTT.

This clone was picked up one time. The J gene is TRBJ2-1, the V gene TRBV9; TRBD2 matches 7 bases. With 6 bases clipped from V and 2 bases from J, the junction kept 8 bases outside the gene matches. Per the germline V gene, CDR1 is SGDLS and CDR2 is YYNGEE. The CDR3 length is 15 residues. The CDR3 sequence: CASNTGTTPYNEQFF. The CDR3 DNA reads as TGTGCCAGCAACACCGGGACTACCCCCTACAATGAGCAGTTCTTC.

The chain is built from TRBV27 and TRBJ2-7; D ambiguous. The V end lost 5 bases, the J end lost 3 bases, and 11 bases lay between the germline ends. The CDR3 sequence is 13 residues long. The V gene's germline CDR1 is MNHEY and CDR2 SMNVEV (reference sequence). The CDR3 DNA is TGTGCCAGCAGTCCCAGGTGGAGCTACGAGCAGTACTTC. Translating it yields CASSPRWSYEQYF.

This chain links TRBV7-9 with TRBJ1-1; D might be TRBD1 (5 bases). The CDR3 length is 13 residues. V lost 3 bases and J lost 1, with 6 bases in between. The V gene's germline CDR1 is SEHNR and CDR2 FQNEAQ (reference sequence). CDR3 residues: CASSFQGNTEAFF. CDR3 sequence (DNA): TGTGCCAGCAGCTTTCAGGGGAACACTGAAGCTTTCTTT. Variable domain in full (rest from reference TRBV7-9 and TRBJ1-1): DTGVSQNPRHKITKRGQNVTFRCDPISEHNRLYWYRQTLGQGPEFLTYFQNEAQLEKSRLLSDRFSAERPKGSFSTLEIQRTEQGDSAMYLCASSFQGNTEAFFGQGTRLTVV.

This chain links TRBV19 with TRBJ2-1; 8 positions agree with TRBD1. Germline V gene lookup returns CDR1 LNHDA and CDR2 SQIVND (reference sequence). Unmatched junction bases numbered 4, after V lost 6 bases and J lost 3 bases. The CDR3 contains 14 residues. CDR3 sequence: CASREGQGYNEQFF. CDR3 nucleotides: TGTGCCAGTAGGGAAGGACAGGGCTACAATGAGCAGTTCTTC.

V is TRBV15 and J is TRBJ2-6; tentatively, D is TRBD2 (5 bases). This CDR3 comprises 17 residues. Germline CDR1 is LNHNV and CDR2 is YYDKDF (reference sequence). V shed 3 bases and J shed 0 bases, with 12 bases lying between them. CDR3 in amino acids: CATSSQKRFSGANVLTF. DNA of the CDR3: TGTGCCACCAGCAGTCAAAAGCGGTTCTCTGGGGCCAACGTCCTGACTTTC. The whole variable domain, remainder taken from reference TRBV15 and TRBJ2-6, is DAMVIQNPRYQVTQFGKPVTLSCSQTLNHNVMYWYQQKSSQAPKLLFHYYDKDFNNEADTPDNFQSRRPNTSFCFLDIRSPGLGDTAMYLCATSSQKRFSGANVLTFGAGSRLTVL.

This clone was seen a single time. V gene TRBV30 combines with J gene TRBJ1-2; D unclear. V shed 3 bases and J shed 8 bases, with 13 bases lying between them. Germline lookup yields CDR1 GTSNPN and CDR2 SVGIG (reference sequence). CDR3 length: 12 amino acids. The CDR3 region has the DNA TGTGCCTGGAGAGGATTTTCGGGGGGCTACACCTTC. Protein sequence: CAWRGFSGGYTF.

This clone has only one observation. The chain has TRBV7-2 and TRBJ1-2; D ambiguous. This CDR3 comprises 13 residues. CDR1 and CDR2 from the germline V gene are SGHTA and FQGNSA. Trimming removed 5 bases at V and 8 bases at J, with 15 bases between. CDR3 sequence: CASSPAGEQGYTF. CDR3 DNA: TGTGCCAGCAGCCCGGCAGGAGAGCAGGGCTACACCTTC. Using reference TRBV7-2 and TRBJ1-2 for the parts outside the CDR3, the full variable domain is GAGVSQSPSNKVTEKGKDVELRCDPISGHTALYWYRQSLGQGLEFLIYFQGNSAPDKSGLPSDRFSAERTGGSVSTLTIQRTQQEDSAVYLCASSPAGEQGYTFGSGTRLTVV.

V and J are TRBV11-1 and TRBJ1-6, with D hard to call. The CDR3 length is 13 residues. In germline, CDR1 is SGHAT, CDR2 FQDESV (reference sequence). The V end was cut by 5 bases, the J end by 6 bases, with 8 bases between. The CDR3 DNA reads TGTGCCAGCAGCCCAGGCCGTAATTCACCCCTCCACTTT. Its translation: CASSPGRNSPLHF.

This clone showed up just once. The chain recombines TRBV27 with TRBJ2-6; D uncertain. Germline V CDR1 and CDR2: MNHEY, SMNVEV (reference sequence). The V gene lost 6 bases and the J gene lost 3 bases, with 12 bases spanning the gap. This CDR3 has 15 residues. Written as DNA, the CDR3 is TGTGCCAGCAGCCATACCCCACGTGGGGCCAACGTCCTGACTTTC. Residues: CASSHTPRGANVLTF.

The V and J genes are TRBV2 and TRBJ2-7; D is unclear. V gave up 7 bases and J gave up 0 bases, with 13 bases separating them. CDR1 is SNHLY and CDR2 is FYNNEI in the germline V gene. The CDR3 consists of 14 residues. The CDR3 DNA follows: TGTGCCAGCAAGCGCCTCCAGAGCTCCTACGAGCAGTACTTC. This gives the protein CASKRLQSSYEQYF.

The chain combines TRBV29-1 with TRBJ1-1, with 9 bases lining up with TRBD1. This CDR3 is 12 amino acids long. J was trimmed by 4 bases and V by 6 bases; bases with no gene match: 3. Per germline, CDR1 SQVTM and CDR2 ANQGSEA. CDR3 in DNA: TGCAGCGTCAGGACAGGGGTCACTGAAGCTTTCTTT. This codes for CSVRTGVTEAFF. The variable domain in full, with the rest retrieved from reference TRBV29-1 and TRBJ1-1, is SAVISQKPSRDICQRGTSLTIQCQVDSQVTMMFWYRQQPGQSLTLIATANQGSEATYESGFVIDKFPISRPNLTFSTLTVSNMSPEDSSIYLCSVRTGVTEAFFGQGTRLTVV.

The rearrangement links TRBV5-1 to TRBJ2-2, with D unclear. The V end was cut by 0 bases, the J end by 6 bases, with 12 bases between. This CDR3 region has 15 residues. Germline CDR1 reads SGHRS; CDR2 reads YFSETQ. CDR3 residues: CASSLDARGSGELFF. CDR3 bases: TGCGCCAGCAGCTTGGACGCCCGTGGATCCGGGGAGCTGTTTTTT.

CDR3 sequence (DNA): TGTGCCAGCAGCGGGGGGCGAACCGGGGAGCTGTTTTTT. Translating gives CASSGGRTGELFF. This sequence joins TRBV9 and TRBJ2-2; tentative D call: TRBD1 (6 bases). V gave up 3 bases and J gave up 5 bases, with 8 bases separating them. There are 13 residues in the CDR3. The V gene's germline CDR1 is SGDLS and CDR2 YYNGEE.

Only one count was recorded for this clone. DNA for the CDR3: TGCGCCAGCAGCCCCGGCGGACAGGGGGAGGGCGAAGCTTTCTTT. As protein: CASSPGGQGEGEAFF. This chain links TRBV5-1 with TRBJ1-1, with 10 bases that match TRBD1. CDR1 and CDR2 from the germline V gene are SGHRS and YFSETQ. V was pared by 4 bases and J by 8 bases, with 11 bases of the junction left unmatched. The CDR3 extends over 15 amino acids.

The V call is TRBV10-3, the J call TRBJ1-4, with a weak D call TRBD1 (5 bases). Trimming cost V 0 bases and J 4 bases, with 12 bases left between them. Germline loops: CDR1 ENHRY, CDR2 SYGVKD. CDR3 length: 16 amino acids. The CDR3 sequence: CAISESTGANNEKLFF. CDR3 nucleotide sequence: TGTGCCATCAGTGAGTCTACAGGCGCTAATAATGAAAAACTGTTTTTT.